This T cell receptor beta chain was sequenced in a study of blood T cell repertoires in COVID-19. Study-wide context: The origin of the acute and convalescent COVID-19 samples was the United States, Italy and Spain. T cells, B-cell-depleted T cells, or PBMCs supplied cDNA or gDNA.

The assay was immunoSEQ multiplex PCR, and TCRdb's table has in-frame clones only and misses some. Among about 160,000 clones, just under 80% were seen once, and the ten largest hold approximately 15%. Specimen: peripheral blood. The origin of this receptor is a woman older than 75 with acute or convalescent COVID-19.

The CDR3 DNA reads TGTGCCAGCAGTCCCCGGAGCGGGGCTACTAGCACAGATACGCAGTATTTT. Protein product: CASSPRSGATSTDTQYF. The gene calls are TRBV6-6 and TRBJ2-3; 7 nucleotides align to TRBD2. CDR3 length: 17 residues. From germline, CDR1 is MNHNY and CDR2 SVGAGI (reference sequence). The trim removed 5 bases at V and 0 bases at J, leaving 11 bases unmatched.